A selection of T cell receptor beta chains follows, all from one sample in a study of CD8 T cells in Susac syndrome. TCRdb redid the calling of the immunoSEQ multiplex PCR reads with MiXCR, one entry per CDR3 protein. The table records 200,000 to 250,000 distinct CDR3 sequences, 85% to 95% of them present only once. The sequenced sample was CD4+ T cells from PBMCs. Receptors originate from a human donor with multiple sclerosis. The CDR3 runs from the conserved cysteine through the conserved F or W. The order of the fields is D gene, V gene, clone size, J gene, CDR3 DNA, CDR3 protein. A D gene is named only where the DNA matches it firmly. Size tells how often a clone was seen (once, few, many) or the class of an expanded clone, and some rows leave it out.

D gene: NA
V gene: TRBV7-9
clone size: NA
J gene: TRBJ2-3
CDR3 DNA: TGTGCCAGCAGCTTGAGCGCAGGGGCTTCTAGCACAGATACGCAGTATTTT
CDR3 protein: CASSLSAGASSTDTQYF

D gene: NA
V gene: TRBV2
clone size: NA
J gene: TRBJ2-5
CDR3 DNA: TGTGCCAGCAGTGAAGTAATAGTAGTGGAGACCCAGTACTTC
CDR3 protein: CASSEVIVVETQYF

D gene: NA
V gene: TRBV2
clone size: once
J gene: TRBJ1-6
CDR3 DNA: TGTGCCAGCAGTTCGGGGCCAATGGGGAATTCACCCCTCCACTTT
CDR3 protein: CASSSGPMGNSPLHF

D gene: NA
V gene: TRBV12-3/TRBV12-4
clone size: NA
J gene: TRBJ2-7
CDR3 DNA: TGTGCCAGCAGTTTTCTTAGCCAGGGACCCTACGAGCAGTACTTC
CDR3 protein: CASSFLSQGPYEQYF

D gene: NA
V gene: TRBV10-3
clone size: NA
J gene: TRBJ2-2
CDR3 DNA: TGTGCCACCTCCTACGGAGGGGCGAACACCGGGGAGCTGTTTTTT
CDR3 protein: CATSYGGANTGELFF

D gene: NA
V gene: TRBV12-3/TRBV12-4
clone size: NA
J gene: TRBJ1-1
CDR3 DNA: TGTGCCGCCCCTCCCAAGAACACTGAAGCTTTCTTT
CDR3 protein: CAAPPKNTEAFF

D gene: NA
V gene: TRBV5-4
clone size: NA
J gene: TRBJ2-3
CDR3 DNA: TGTGCCAGCAGCTTGGACAGGTACACAGATACGCAGTATTTT
CDR3 protein: CASSLDRYTDTQYF

D gene: NA
V gene: TRBV5-1
clone size: NA
J gene: TRBJ2-7
CDR3 DNA: TGCGCCAGCAGCTTGGACGTCCAACTCGAGCAGTACTTC
CDR3 protein: CASSLDVQLEQYF

D gene: NA
V gene: TRBV28
clone size: NA
J gene: TRBJ1-1
CDR3 DNA: TGTGCCAGCAGTTTCGGGAGCCATCCGTTTCCCCTTGGTGCTTTCTTT
CDR3 protein: CASSFGSHPFPLGAFF

D gene: NA
V gene: TRBV19
clone size: NA
J gene: TRBJ1-4
CDR3 DNA: TGTGCCAGTAGTACGACAGCTTCAGGATCTGAAAAACTGTTTTTT
CDR3 protein: CASSTTASGSEKLFF

D gene: NA
V gene: TRBV12-3/TRBV12-4
clone size: NA
J gene: TRBJ1-4
CDR3 DNA: TGTGCCAGCAGTCCCACGGGGGCAGGGGACGAAAAACTGTTTTTT
CDR3 protein: CASSPTGAGDEKLFF

D gene: NA
V gene: TRBV7-9
clone size: NA
J gene: TRBJ1-1
CDR3 DNA: TGTGCCAGCAGCTCCCTCAGGACCACTGAAGCTTTCTTT
CDR3 protein: CASSSLRTTEAFF

D gene: TRBD2
V gene: TRBV19
clone size: NA
J gene: TRBJ2-1
CDR3 DNA: TGTGCCAGCTCCGGACTAGCGGGGATACCGAGTGAGCAGTTCTTC
CDR3 protein: CASSGLAGIPSEQFF

D gene: NA
V gene: TRBV12-3/TRBV12-4
clone size: NA
J gene: TRBJ1-2
CDR3 DNA: TGTGCCAGCAACACGGGGTGGGGCTATGGCTACACCTTC
CDR3 protein: CASNTGWGYGYTF

D gene: TRBD1
V gene: TRBV12-3/TRBV12-4
clone size: NA
J gene: TRBJ1-6
CDR3 DNA: TGTGCCAGCAGAGGGACAGGGAACCGGGGTTCACCCCTCCACTTT
CDR3 protein: CASRGTGNRGSPLHF

D gene: NA
V gene: TRBV20-1
clone size: NA
J gene: TRBJ1-6
CDR3 DNA: TGCAGTGCTAGAGATCAGGGTAATTCACCCCTCCACTTT
CDR3 protein: CSARDQGNSPLHF

D gene: NA
V gene: TRBV12-3/TRBV12-4
clone size: NA
J gene: TRBJ2-2
CDR3 DNA: TGTGCCACCATCGGACACAACACCGGGGAGCTGTTTTTT
CDR3 protein: CATIGHNTGELFF

D gene: NA
V gene: TRBV30
clone size: NA
J gene: TRBJ1-2
CDR3 DNA: TGTGCCTGGAGCACCTCGGGTTATGGCTACACCTTC
CDR3 protein: CAWSTSGYGYTF

D gene: NA
V gene: TRBV7-2
clone size: NA
J gene: TRBJ1-5
CDR3 DNA: TGTGCCAGCAGCTCCAATCACGGAGCAATTCCCCAGCATTTT
CDR3 protein: CASSSNHGAIPQHF

D gene: NA
V gene: TRBV19
clone size: NA
J gene: TRBJ2-7
CDR3 DNA: TGTGCCAGTAGTACGACCAGGGGTTCCTACGAGCAGTACTTC
CDR3 protein: CASSTTRGSYEQYF

D gene: TRBD2
V gene: TRBV3-1
clone size: NA
J gene: TRBJ2-1
CDR3 DNA: TGTGCCAGCAGCCAGCGAGCGGGAGTTAGGTCCTACAATGAGCAGTTCTTC
CDR3 protein: CASSQRAGVRSYNEQFF

D gene: NA
V gene: TRBV28
clone size: NA
J gene: TRBJ1-1
CDR3 DNA: TGTGCCAGCAGTTTATTTGACAGAGTGAACACTGAAGCTTTCTTT
CDR3 protein: CASSLFDRVNTEAFF

D gene: NA
V gene: TRBV2
clone size: NA
J gene: TRBJ1-4
CDR3 DNA: TGTGCCAGCAATCGGGAAGCAACTAATGAAAAACTGTTTTTT
CDR3 protein: CASNREATNEKLFF

D gene: NA
V gene: TRBV19
clone size: NA
J gene: TRBJ2-5
CDR3 DNA: TGTGCCAGTAGTTCCCTGGAGACGGAAGTGGAGACCCAGTACTTC
CDR3 protein: CASSSLETEVETQYF

D gene: NA
V gene: TRBV24-1
clone size: NA
J gene: TRBJ2-3
CDR3 DNA: TGTGCCACCAGAGGTGGGGGCAGGGTGCCGACGCAGTATTTT
CDR3 protein: CATRGGGRVPTQYF

D gene: NA
V gene: TRBV4-2
clone size: NA
J gene: TRBJ1-1
CDR3 DNA: TGTGCCAGCAGCCAACCCGGCGGACAGCAGAACACTGAAGCTTTCTTT
CDR3 protein: CASSQPGGQQNTEAFF

D gene: NA
V gene: TRBV28
clone size: NA
J gene: TRBJ2-3
CDR3 DNA: TGTGCCAGCAGTTCGCCCGGGGGAAGAGGGACAGATACGCAGTATTTT
CDR3 protein: CASSSPGGRGTDTQYF

D gene: TRBD1
V gene: TRBV7-3
clone size: NA
J gene: TRBJ2-2
CDR3 DNA: TGTGCCAGCAGCTGGGGACAGGGGGTCCCCGGGGAGCTGTTTTTT
CDR3 protein: CASSWGQGVPGELFF

D gene: NA
V gene: TRBV5-1
clone size: once
J gene: TRBJ1-2
CDR3 DNA: TGCGCCAGCAGGGCTACAGATTATGGCTACACCTTC
CDR3 protein: CASRATDYGYTF

D gene: NA
V gene: TRBV6-5
clone size: NA
J gene: TRBJ2-3
CDR3 DNA: TGTGCCAGCAGTTACAGGAGAGGTGATGGCACAGATACGCAGTATTTT
CDR3 protein: CASSYRRGDGTDTQYF

D gene: NA
V gene: TRBV10-2
clone size: NA
J gene: TRBJ1-1
CDR3 DNA: TGCGCCAGCAACCACGCGGGGGACACTGAAGCTTTCTTT
CDR3 protein: CASNHAGDTEAFF

D gene: TRBD1
V gene: TRBV28
clone size: NA
J gene: TRBJ2-7
CDR3 DNA: TGTGCCAGCAGTGGTTCGGGACAGGGTACCTACGAGCAGTACTTC
CDR3 protein: CASSGSGQGTYEQYF